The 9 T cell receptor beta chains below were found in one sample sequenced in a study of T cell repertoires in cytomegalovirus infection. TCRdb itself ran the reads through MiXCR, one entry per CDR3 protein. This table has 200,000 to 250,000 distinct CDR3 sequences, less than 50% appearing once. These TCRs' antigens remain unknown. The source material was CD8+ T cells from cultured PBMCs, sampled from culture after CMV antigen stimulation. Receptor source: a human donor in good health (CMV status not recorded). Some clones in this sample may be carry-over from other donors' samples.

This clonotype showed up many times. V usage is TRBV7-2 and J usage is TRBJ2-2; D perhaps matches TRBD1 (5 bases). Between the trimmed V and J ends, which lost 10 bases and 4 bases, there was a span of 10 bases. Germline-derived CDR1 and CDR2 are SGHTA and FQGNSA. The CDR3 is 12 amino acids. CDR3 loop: CATPGSTGELFF. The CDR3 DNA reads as TGTGCCACGCCAGGGTCCACCGGGGAGCTGTTTTTT.

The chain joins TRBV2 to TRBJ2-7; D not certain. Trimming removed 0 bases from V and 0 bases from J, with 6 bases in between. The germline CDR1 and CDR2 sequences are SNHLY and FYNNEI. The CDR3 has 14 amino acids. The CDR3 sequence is CASSEAQASYEQYF. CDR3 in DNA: TGTGCCAGCAGTGAAGCGCAGGCCTCCTACGAGCAGTACTTC.

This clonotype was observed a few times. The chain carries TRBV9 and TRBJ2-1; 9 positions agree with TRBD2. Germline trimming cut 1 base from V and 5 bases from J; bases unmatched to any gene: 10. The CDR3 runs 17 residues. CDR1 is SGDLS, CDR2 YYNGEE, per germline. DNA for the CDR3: TGTGCCAGCAGCGTAACCCTAGCGGGGTGGGGGAACAATGAGCAGTTCTTC. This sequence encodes CASSVTLAGWGNNEQFF.

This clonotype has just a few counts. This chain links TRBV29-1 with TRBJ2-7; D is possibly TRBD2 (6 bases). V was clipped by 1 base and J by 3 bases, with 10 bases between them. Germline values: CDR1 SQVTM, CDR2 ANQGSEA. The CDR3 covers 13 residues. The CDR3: CSVEVAGNYEQYF. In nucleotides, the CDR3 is TGCAGCGTTGAAGTTGCGGGAAACTACGAGCAGTACTTC.

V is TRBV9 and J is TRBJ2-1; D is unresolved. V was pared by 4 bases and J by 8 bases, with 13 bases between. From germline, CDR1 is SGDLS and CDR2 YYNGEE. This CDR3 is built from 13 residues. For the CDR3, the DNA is TGTGCCAGCAGCATCAGACGGGCTGATGAGCAGTTCTTC. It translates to CASSIRRADEQFF. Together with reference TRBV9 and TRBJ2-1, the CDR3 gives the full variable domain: DSGVTQTPKHLITATGQRVTLRCSPRSGDLSVYWYQQSLDQGLQFLIQYYNGEERAKGNILERFSAQQFPDLHSELNLSSLELGDSALYFCASSIRRADEQFFGPGTRLTVL.

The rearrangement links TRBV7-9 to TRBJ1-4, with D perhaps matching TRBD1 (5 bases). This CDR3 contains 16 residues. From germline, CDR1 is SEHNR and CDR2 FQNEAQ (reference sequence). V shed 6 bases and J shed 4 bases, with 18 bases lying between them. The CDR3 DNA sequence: TGTGCCAGCAGTCCCTCCCCGGGACGGAATAATGAAAAACTGTTTTTT. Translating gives CASSPSPGRNNEKLFF.

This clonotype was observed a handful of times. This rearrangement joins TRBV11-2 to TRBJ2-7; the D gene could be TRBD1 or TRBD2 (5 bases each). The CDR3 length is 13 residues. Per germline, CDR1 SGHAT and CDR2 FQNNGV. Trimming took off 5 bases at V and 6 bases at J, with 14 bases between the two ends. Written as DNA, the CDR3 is TGTGCCAGCAGCCCCGATATCGGGGCCGAGCAGTACTTC. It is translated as CASSPDIGAEQYF.

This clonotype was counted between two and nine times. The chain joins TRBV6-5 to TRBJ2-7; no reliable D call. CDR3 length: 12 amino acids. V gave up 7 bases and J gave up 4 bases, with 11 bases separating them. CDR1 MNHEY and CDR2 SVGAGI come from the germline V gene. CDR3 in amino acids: CASISGDYEQYF. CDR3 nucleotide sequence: TGTGCCAGCATTTCGGGTGATTACGAGCAGTACTTC.

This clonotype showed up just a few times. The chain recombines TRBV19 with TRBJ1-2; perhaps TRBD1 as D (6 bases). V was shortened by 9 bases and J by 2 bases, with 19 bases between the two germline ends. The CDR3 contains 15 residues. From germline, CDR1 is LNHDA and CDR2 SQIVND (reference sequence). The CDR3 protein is CASLRTDESNYGYTF. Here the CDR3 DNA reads TGTGCCAGCCTGAGGACAGACGAATCAAACTATGGCTACACCTTC.